The 31 T cell receptor beta chains given below trace back to one sample, sequenced in a study of T cell responses to AZD1222 COVID-19 vaccine. The protocol was immunoSEQ multiplex PCR, while the TCRdb copy is restricted to in-frame clones and leaves out a portion. The table shows 150,000 to 180,000 clones, with 85% to 90% occurring only once. Sequencing used peripheral blood, obtained on day 0 of MenACWY control vaccination. The origin of the receptors is an adult in good health.

The gene calls are TRBV4-1 and TRBJ2-3; no definite D call. Trimming took off 0 bases at V and 0 bases at J, with 4 bases between the two ends. The CDR3 spans 14 residues. Per the germline V gene, CDR1 is MGHRA and CDR2 is YSYEKL. The CDR3: CASSQDPSTDTQYF. For the CDR3, the DNA is TGCGCCAGCAGCCAAGATCCGAGCACAGATACGCAGTATTTT.

This clone was observed a single time. The chain links TRBV6-5 to TRBJ1-1; D ambiguous. Germline CDR1 reads MNHEY; CDR2 reads SVGAGI. The CDR3 is 13 amino acids. The V and J ends lost 10 bases and 3 bases respectively, with 15 bases between them. This CDR3 is CATGERVDTEAFF. CDR3 nucleotide sequence: TGTGCCACCGGAGAACGGGTAGACACTGAAGCTTTCTTT.

The V call is TRBV6-2 or TRBV6-3, the J call TRBJ2-1; D is perhaps TRBD1 or TRBD2 (5 bases each). Germline CDR1 is MNHEY and CDR2 is SVGEGT. V gave up 6 bases and J gave up 7 bases, with 16 bases separating them. CDR3 length: 14 amino acids. The CDR3 DNA reads as TGTGCCAGCAGCCGGGACGGCGGGTTTAATGAGCAGTTCTTC. Translated: CASSRDGGFNEQFF.

This chain uses TRBV5-6 with TRBJ1-2; D is possibly TRBD1 (5 bases). CDR1 SGHDT and CDR2 YYEEEE come from the germline V gene. This CDR3 is 17 amino acids long. V lost 2 bases to trimming and J lost 5 bases, with 22 bases between them. The CDR3 nucleotides read TGTGCCAGCAGCTTATTTAGCGCGGCAGGGTTCTTGTATGGCTACACCTTC. It specifies CASSLFSAAGFLYGYTF.

J is TRBJ1-2 and V is TRBV6-1, with TRBD1 matching 7 bases. This CDR3 has 13 amino acids. The V gene end was trimmed by 0 bases and the J gene end by 8 bases; junction bases not matched to a gene: 3. Germline CDR1 reads MNHNS; CDR2 reads SASEGT. The CDR3 coding sequence is TGTGCCAGCAGTGAAGCAGGGGGCCGGGGCTACACCTTC. It translates to CASSEAGGRGYTF.

The rearrangement links TRBV19 to TRBJ1-5; 7 bases match TRBD1. Germline trimming cut 5 bases from V and 7 bases from J; bases unmatched to any gene: 11. The CDR3 spans 15 residues. In germline, CDR1 is LNHDA, CDR2 SQIVND (reference sequence). This chain's CDR3 is CASSAGTDLSQPQHF. The CDR3 DNA follows: TGTGCCAGTAGTGCTGGGACAGATTTATCACAGCCCCAGCATTTT.

The chain joins TRBV4-2 to TRBJ1-5; D possibly corresponds to TRBD1 (5 bases). Trimming removed 3 bases at V and 7 bases at J, with 10 bases between. Germline V CDR1 and CDR2: LGHNA, YNFKEQ. The CDR3 runs 13 residues. Written as DNA, the CDR3 is TGTGCCAGCAGCCAGAGTCAGGGACAGCCCCAGCATTTT. This encodes CASSQSQGQPQHF.

The V gene is TRBV19, the J gene TRBJ2-3; tentative D call: TRBD1 (5 bases). Trimming left V 8 bases short and J 6 bases short, with 9 bases between. In germline, CDR1 is LNHDA, CDR2 SQIVND (reference sequence). The CDR3 contains 11 residues. The CDR3 DNA reads TGTGCCAGTCGGTGGGGCGATACGCAGTATTTT. It translates to CASRWGDTQYF.

This chain links TRBV6-5 with TRBJ2-3; D possibly corresponds to TRBD2 (6 bases). The CDR3 is made up of 13 amino acids. In germline, CDR1 is MNHEY, CDR2 SVGAGI. Trimming cost V 5 bases and J 6 bases, with 12 bases left between them. The CDR3 spells CASSRRGDDTQYF. The CDR3 DNA reads TGTGCCAGCAGTCGCCGCGGGGACGATACGCAGTATTTT.

The V and J genes are TRBV6-5 and TRBJ2-1; TRBD2 matches 12 bases. The CDR3 runs to 15 residues. The V gene end was trimmed by 6 bases and the J gene end by 4 bases; junction bases not matched to a gene: 4. Germline assignment: CDR1 MNHEY and CDR2 SVGAGI. CDR3 loop: CASRPGTSGYNEQFF. Here the CDR3 DNA reads TGTGCCAGCAGGCCTGGGACTAGCGGGTACAATGAGCAGTTCTTC.

The chain joins TRBV28 to TRBJ1-4; perhaps TRBD1 as D (6 bases). This CDR3 has 16 residues. Trimming shortened V by 3 bases and J by 10 bases, and 21 bases separated the two germline ends. Germline values: CDR1 MDHEN, CDR2 SYDVKM. This CDR3 is CASSFLPGGARVKLFF. Here the CDR3 DNA reads TGTGCCAGCAGTTTCCTCCCCGGGGGGGCTAGGGTAAAACTGTTTTTT.

This chain connects TRBV5-1 to TRBJ2-1; D is undetermined. Germline CDR1 SGHRS, CDR2 YFSETQ. CDR3 length: 14 residues. With 0 bases removed from V and 5 bases from J, the gap between germline ends came to 9 bases. The CDR3 DNA reads TGCGCCAGCAGCTTGGTCCCGTGGGACAATGAGCAGTTCTTC. It codes for CASSLVPWDNEQFF.

The rearrangement uses TRBV14 and TRBJ1-2; no clear D. Germline V gene data show CDR1 as SGHDN and CDR2 as FVKESK. Trimming shortened V by 0 bases and J by 4 bases, and 6 bases separated the two germline ends. There are 13 residues in the CDR3. Here the CDR3 reads CASSQDYSYGYTF. CDR3 DNA sequence: TGTGCCAGCAGCCAAGATTATAGCTATGGCTACACCTTC.

V usage is TRBV9 and J usage is TRBJ1-2; 8 positions agree with TRBD1. CDR1 and CDR2 (germline): SGDLS, YYNGEE. After removal of 3 bases from V and 4 bases from J, the junction contained 8 bases not matched to a gene. This CDR3 is built from 15 residues. CDR3 residues: CASSAGQGSVYGYTF. CDR3 DNA sequence: TGTGCCAGCAGCGCCGGACAGGGTTCAGTCTATGGCTACACCTTC.

This clone has a single count. The V and J genes are TRBV7-2 and TRBJ1-6; 7 bases map to TRBD1. This CDR3 has 14 residues. V shed 1 base and J 10 bases; nucleotides not matched to a gene: 4. The germline V gene encodes CDR1 SGHTA and CDR2 FQGNSA. CDR3 nucleotide sequence: TGTGCCAGCAGCTTAGGGTTCAGGGGGTCACCCCTCCACTTT. Encoded protein: CASSLGFRGSPLHF. Supplemented by reference TRBV7-2 and TRBJ1-6, the full variable domain reads GAGVSQSPSNKVTEKGKDVELRCDPISGHTALYWYRQSLGQGLEFLIYFQGNSAPDKSGLPSDRFSAERTGGSVSTLTIQRTQQEDSAVYLCASSLGFRGSPLHFGNGTRLTVT.

This clone occurred a few times. V usage is TRBV5-6 and J usage is TRBJ1-4, with D tentatively TRBD1 (6 bases). The CDR3 covers 16 residues. Trimming left V 3 bases short and J 0 bases short, with 12 bases between. Germline CDR1 and CDR2: SGHDT and YYEEEE. The CDR3 protein is CASSSWTEPTNEKLFF. The CDR3 nucleotides are TGTGCCAGCAGCTCGTGGACAGAGCCAACTAATGAAAAACTGTTTTTT.

This clone occurred a few times. The rearrangement uses TRBV6-5 and TRBJ2-6; no firm D call. The V gene lost 3 bases and the J gene lost 4 bases, with 10 bases spanning the gap. Germline V lookup: CDR1 MNHEY, CDR2 SVGAGI. The CDR3 sequence is 15 residues long. This chain's CDR3 is CASSYSPGGANVLTF. The CDR3 coding sequence is TGTGCCAGCAGTTATTCCCCTGGGGGGGCCAACGTCCTGACTTTC.

This chain uses TRBV24-1 with TRBJ2-1, with 11 nucleotides matching TRBD2. Germline values: CDR1 KGHDR, CDR2 SFDVKD. V was clipped by 4 bases and J by 4 bases; unmatched bases: 14. The length of the CDR3 is 19 residues. CDR3 nucleotides: TGTGCCACCAGTGACGTACCGGGACTAGCGGATGCCATTTACAATGAGCAGTTCTTC. Translating gives CATSDVPGLADAIYNEQFF.

DNA for the CDR3: TGTGCCAGCAGTGAACAGAATCAGCCCCAGCATTTT. It codes for CASSEQNQPQHF. The chain couples TRBV2 to TRBJ1-5; D is unresolved. The CDR3 consists of 12 residues. The V gene lost 2 bases and the J gene lost 4 bases, with 3 bases spanning the gap. Germline CDR1 SNHLY, CDR2 FYNNEI. Filled out from reference TRBV2 and TRBJ1-5, the complete variable domain reads EPEVTQTPSHQVTQMGQEVILRCVPISNHLYFYWYRQILGQKVEFLVSFYNNEISEKSEIFDDQFSVERPDGSNFTLKIRSTKLEDSAMYFCASSEQNQPQHFGDGTRLSIL.

As regards this clone: One end of the junction does not line up with germline, which may come from a read error. The V gene is TRBV28, the J gene TRBJ1-2, with D hard to call. Germline lookup yields CDR1 MDHEN and CDR2 SYDVKM. The CDR3 loop spans 11 amino acids. The CDR3 nucleotides read TGCGTCACCGGCAGGCTGGATGGCTACACCTTC. Amino acid sequence: CVTGRLDGYTF.

The chain employs TRBV11-2 and TRBJ1-4; no definite D call. Trimming removed 3 bases from V and 5 bases from J, with 10 bases in between. Germline V gene sequence: CDR1 SGHAT, CDR2 FQNNGV. The CDR3 sequence is 14 residues long. CDR3 nucleotide sequence: TGTGCCAGCAGCTTGGGTGTGCGAAATGAAAAACTGTTTTTT. Protein: CASSLGVRNEKLFF.

In this sample, this clone turned up once. This rearrangement joins TRBV7-2 to TRBJ1-2; a weak D match, TRBD1 (5 bases). CDR1 is SGHTA and CDR2 is FQGNSA in the germline V gene. Trimming pared 2 bases from V and 6 bases from J, leaving 13 bases between. This CDR3 region has 14 residues. DNA for the CDR3: TGTGCCAGCAGCTTACGTCTCAGGGAGGATGGCTACACCTTC. Amino acid sequence: CASSLRLREDGYTF.

J is TRBJ1-5 and V is TRBV27; D unclear. Germline CDR1 reads MNHEY; CDR2 reads SMNVEV (reference sequence). The CDR3 totals 14 residues. V was trimmed by 2 bases and J by 7 bases, leaving 12 bases between them. CDR3 loop: CASSLKGRLQPQHF. Written as DNA, the CDR3 is TGTGCCAGCAGTTTAAAAGGGAGACTACAGCCCCAGCATTTT.

CDR3 in amino acids: CASRTALNTGELFF. DNA for the CDR3: TGTGCCAGTAGGACAGCATTGAACACCGGGGAGCTGTTTTTT. The chain couples TRBV19 to TRBJ2-2, with D maybe TRBD1 (5 bases). The CDR3 is 14 amino acids. Germline lookup yields CDR1 LNHDA and CDR2 SQIVND (reference sequence). Trimming removed 6 bases from V and 1 base from J, with 9 bases in between.

The rearrangement uses TRBV10-3 and TRBJ2-2; no reliable D call. The germline gives CDR1 ENHRY, CDR2 SYGVKD. CDR3 length equals 10 residues. With 11 bases removed from V and 6 bases from J, the gap between germline ends came to 7 bases. The CDR3 DNA reads as TGTGCCTCTGGGGCCGGGGAGCTGTTTTTT. Protein sequence: CASGAGELFF.

V gene TRBV19 combines with J gene TRBJ2-5; the match to TRBD2 covers 8 bases. The CDR3 is made up of 14 amino acids. The V gene end was trimmed by 5 bases and the J gene end by 3 bases; junction bases not matched to a gene: 5. Germline CDR1 LNHDA, CDR2 SQIVND (reference sequence). CDR3: CASSFSGAEETQYF. The DNA of the CDR3 is TGTGCCAGTAGTTTTAGCGGGGCGGAAGAGACCCAGTACTTC. The entire variable domain, with the rest obtained from reference TRBV19 and TRBJ2-5, is as follows: DGGITQSPKYLFRKEGQNVTLSCEQNLNHDAMYWYRQDPGQGLRLIYYSQIVNDFQKGDIAEGYSVSREKKESFPLTVTSAQKNPTAFYLCASSFSGAEETQYFGPGTRLLVL.

The CDR3 DNA sequence: TGTGCCAGTAGTATATCCGGGGTCATGAGCTCTGGAAACACCATATATTTT. Translating gives CASSISGVMSSGNTIYF. The J gene is TRBJ1-3, the V gene TRBV19; unclear D gene. CDR1 and CDR2 (germline): LNHDA, SQIVND (reference sequence). The CDR3 covers 17 residues. Trimming removed 2 bases at V and 0 bases at J, with 14 bases between.

This clone showed up just a few times. The CDR3 DNA follows: TGTGCTAGTGGTTTGGTCGAGACAGGGAATCAGCCCCAGCATTTT. This codes for CASGLVETGNQPQHF. This chain joins TRBV12-5 and TRBJ1-5, with TRBD1 matching over 7 bases. The germline V gene has CDR1 LGHNT and CDR2 FRNRAP. The CDR3 has 15 residues. V lost 0 bases and J lost 4; bases outside the gene matches: 3.

The rearrangement joins TRBV15 to TRBJ1-5, with D unclear. CDR1 is LNHNV, CDR2 YYDKDF, per germline (reference sequence). V gave up 3 bases and J gave up 4 bases, with 16 bases separating them. The CDR3 runs to 16 residues. The CDR3 sequence: CATSRGGSWGNQPQHF. The CDR3 DNA sequence: TGTGCCACCAGCAGGGGTGGGAGTTGGGGAAATCAGCCCCAGCATTTT.

The chain combines TRBV27 with TRBJ1-2, with a tentative D call TRBD1 (5 bases). V was pared by 2 bases and J by 8 bases, with 15 bases between. The CDR3 runs 14 residues. CDR1 and CDR2 from the germline V gene are MNHEY and SMNVEV (reference sequence). In DNA, the CDR3 is TGTGCCAGCAGTTTACTGGGGGACCTCGGGGGCTACACCTTC. It yields the protein CASSLLGDLGGYTF.

The chain uses TRBV7-2 and TRBJ1-5; 8 nucleotides line up with TRBD1. This CDR3 contains 15 residues. Germline-derived CDR1 and CDR2 are SGHTA and FQGNSA. V shed 5 bases and J 2 bases; nucleotides not matched to a gene: 5. The CDR3 sequence is CASSTQGAGNQPQHF. CDR3 DNA sequence: TGTGCCAGCAGCACCCAGGGGGCAGGCAATCAGCCCCAGCATTTT.